The entry below describes one T cell receptor (beta chain). What it binds is not known. Sequence data for DNA of cultured CD4+ T cells were generated by the Oncomine TCR Beta short-read assay. It was cultured CD4+ T cells from which genomic DNA was extracted. TCRdb itself ran the PCR reads through MiXCR, one entry per CDR3 protein. In the table there are approximately 5,100 distinct CDR3 sequences, around 82% of which are singletons. This entry comes from a study of vaccination and CD4 T cells after COVID-19. Documented treatment: roughly nine-day PBMC culture with coronavirus spike peptide pools or control peptides (ViraFEST assay). The CDR3 has 13 residues. V shed 6 bases and J shed 1 base, with 9 bases lying between them. Germline loops: CDR1 SNHLY, CDR2 FYNNEI.

The source material was CD4+ T cells from blood, cultured in vitro. The TCR sequence derives from a human donor who had recovered from COVID-19. The chain has TRBV2 and TRBJ2-5; D tentatively fits TRBD1 or TRBD2 (5 bases each). The CDR3 sequence: CASSRDLQETQYF. CDR3 DNA: TGTGCCAGCAGCCGGGACCTCCAAGAGACCCAGTACTTC.